The T cell receptor (beta chain) under discussion was sequenced for a study of blood T cell repertoires in COVID-19. Generated by immunoSEQ multiplex PCR, the TCRdb table keeps only in-frame clones and is missing some. Among about 140,000 clones listed, 70% to 90% were seen once. Trimming took 0 bases from V and 1 from J, leaving 12 bases between them. CDR1 and CDR2 (germline): SGHKS, YYEKEE (reference sequence). CDR3 length equals 16 residues. The rearrangement links TRBV5-5 to TRBJ2-3, with a weak D call TRBD2 (6 bases). The TCR comes from a woman aged 60 to 75 with acute or convalescent COVID-19. The sequenced sample was peripheral blood. This CDR3 is CASSLAMRDRTDTQYF. The DNA for the CDR3 is TGTGCCAGCAGCTTGGCGATGCGGGACCGCACAGATACGCAGTATTTT.